Below are 23 T cell receptor beta chains sequenced from a single sample in a study of beta chain features in type 1 diabetes. The sequenced template was cDNA made from the entire isolated RNA. Sequencing was performed with immunoSEQ multiplex PCR; in TCRdb, only in-frame clones are kept and a portion is missing. The data hold about 410,000 clones, with approximately 15% observed a single time. Material: naive CD4+ T cells from blood. These receptors all come from a man in his thirties or forties in good health.

The genes are TRBV28 and TRBJ2-5, with TRBD2 identical over 11 bases. Germline values: CDR1 MDHEN, CDR2 SYDVKM. Trimming took 5 bases from V and 5 from J; bases not matched to a gene: 7. This CDR3 region has 15 residues. As DNA, the CDR3 is TGTGCCAGCAGTCGCCTAGCGGGAGGAGGGGAGACCCAGTACTTC. Protein sequence: CASSRLAGGGETQYF.

The CDR3 region has the DNA TGTGCCAGCTTCGGCCGGCACCCCCTGATTGGAGAGCAGTACGTC. Translating gives CASFGRHPLIGEQYV. V usage is TRBV21-1 and J usage is TRBJ2-7; the table's D call, TRBD2, was not checked against the DNA. TRBV21-1 is shown as a pseudogene. The CDR3 has 15 amino acids.

The rearrangement uses TRBV30 and TRBJ2-2; 7 bases line up with TRBD2. Per the germline V gene, CDR1 is GTSNPN and CDR2 is SVGIG (reference sequence). The CDR3 is 14 amino acids. V was clipped by 2 bases and J by 3 bases; unmatched bases: 3. The DNA for the CDR3 is TGTGCCTGGAGTCAGGGAGGGGACACCGGGGAGCTGTTTTTT. Translating gives CAWSQGGDTGELFF.

The chain couples TRBV18 to TRBJ2-3; TRBD2 aligns across 10 bases. J was trimmed by 2 bases and V by 5 bases; bases with no gene match: 4. From germline, CDR1 is KGHSH and CDR2 LQKENI. CDR3 length equals 15 residues. CDR3 nucleotides: TGTGCCAGCTCAGAGCGGGAGGGCTCCACAGATACGCAGTATTTT. This gives the protein CASSEREGSTDTQYF.

This clone has only a few counts. The chain couples TRBV2 to TRBJ2-3, with 7 bases identical to TRBD2. V dropped 9 bases and J dropped 6; count of bases not matched to a gene: 3. This CDR3 has 11 residues. CDR1 SNHLY and CDR2 FYNNEI come from the germline V gene. CDR3 nucleotide sequence: TGTGCCAGGCTAGCGGCTGATACGCAGTATTTT. Translating gives CARLAADTQYF.

The chain is built from TRBV15 and TRBJ2-1, with 9 bases that match TRBD2. Germline V CDR1 and CDR2: LNHNV, YYDKDF (reference sequence). V lost 2 bases to trimming and J lost 5 bases; unmatched junction nucleotides: 4. This CDR3 has 15 residues. The DNA for the CDR3 is TGTGCCACCAGCAGAACCGGGACTAGCAACAATGAGCAGTTCTTC. This translates into CATSRTGTSNNEQFF. Using reference TRBV15 and TRBJ2-1 for the parts outside the CDR3, the full variable domain is DAMVIQNPRYQVTQFGKPVTLSCSQTLNHNVMYWYQQKSSQAPKLLFHYYDKDFNNEADTPDNFQSRRPNTSFCFLDIRSPGLGDTAMYLCATSRTGTSNNEQFFGPGTRLTVL.

This clone has just a few counts. The chain links TRBV29-1 to TRBJ2-3; the D gene is possibly TRBD2 (6 bases). The V end was cut by 8 bases, the J end by 1 base, with 19 bases between. CDR3 length: 15 amino acids. Germline assignment: CDR1 SQVTM and CDR2 ANQGSEA. This CDR3 is CSLSGGMRGTDTQYF. DNA of the CDR3: TGCAGCCTGTCTGGGGGGATGAGGGGCACAGATACGCAGTATTTT.

Only a few counts were recorded for this clone. The V gene is TRBV4-1, the J gene TRBJ2-7, with 7 bases fitting TRBD1. V lost 5 bases, J lost 4 bases, and 14 bases stayed unmatched. Germline CDR1 and CDR2: MGHRA and YSYEKL. This CDR3 spans 16 amino acids. The CDR3 region has the DNA TGCGCCAGCAGCTACGAACAGGGGCCAATTCCTTACGAGCAGTACTTC. This codes for CASSYEQGPIPYEQYF.

This clone was found a few times. The chain combines TRBV9 with TRBJ1-1; D is uncertain. Germline CDR1 is SGDLS and CDR2 is YYNGEE. The CDR3 sequence is 14 residues long. V was shortened by 2 bases and J by 5 bases, with 13 bases between the two germline ends. The CDR3 region is CASSVRRTMTEAFF. The CDR3 DNA reads TGTGCCAGCAGCGTCAGGCGCACAATGACTGAAGCTTTCTTT.

This clone was detected many times. V and J are TRBV29-1 and TRBJ1-4, with 8 bases matching TRBD1. Germline CDR1 reads SQVTM; CDR2 reads ANQGSEA. J gave up 8 bases and V 1 base, and 3 bases lay outside the gene matches. The CDR3 is made up of 13 amino acids. DNA for the CDR3: TGCAGCGTTGAAGGGACAGGGCCCGAAAAACTGTTTTTT. This encodes CSVEGTGPEKLFF. Combining the CDR3 with reference TRBV29-1 and TRBJ1-4 gives the whole variable domain SAVISQKPSRDICQRGTSLTIQCQVDSQVTMMFWYRQQPGQSLTLIATANQGSEATYESGFVIDKFPISRPNLTFSTLTVSNMSPEDSSIYLCSVEGTGPEKLFFGSGTQLSVL.

The chain combines TRBV7-9 with TRBJ2-7, with 7 positions matching TRBD1. V lost 5 bases to trimming and J lost 6 bases; unmatched junction nucleotides: 7. Germline lookup yields CDR1 SEHNR and CDR2 FQNEAQ (reference sequence). This CDR3 is 13 amino acids long. CDR3 DNA: TGTGCCAGCAGCCGTGGACAGGTGGGCGAGCAGTACTTC. Translated, it gives CASSRGQVGEQYF.

The gene calls are TRBV7-2 and TRBJ2-5; the D gene is possibly TRBD1 (6 bases). The CDR3 loop spans 14 amino acids. Germline CDR1 SGHTA, CDR2 FQGNSA. V was shortened by 0 bases and J by 5 bases, with 10 bases between the two germline ends. CDR3 sequence: CASSLAWGRETQYF. In DNA form, the CDR3 reads TGTGCCAGCAGCTTAGCGTGGGGGCGGGAGACCCAGTACTTC.

This clone was counted between two and nine times. The CDR3 here is CASSDGVPTYEQYF. The CDR3 DNA reads as TGTGCCAGCAGTGATGGTGTGCCAACCTACGAGCAGTACTTC. This chain connects TRBV2 to TRBJ2-7, with no clear D. Deletions cut 3 bases from V and 2 bases from J, with 11 bases between. The CDR3 is 14 residues long. CDR1 SNHLY and CDR2 FYNNEI come from the germline V gene.

This clone showed up just a few times. CDR3 nucleotides: TGTGCCAGCAGTTCTCTGACAGGGTCAGATACGCAGTATTTT. Its protein product is CASSSLTGSDTQYF. The rearrangement uses TRBV6-1 and TRBJ2-3; 7 bases match TRBD1. Germline V gives CDR1 MNHNS, CDR2 SASEGT. V lost 5 bases, J lost 4 bases, and 6 bases stayed unmatched. CDR3 length equals 14 residues.

V usage is TRBV25-1 and J usage is TRBJ2-3; possible D gene TRBD2, 5 bases. V dropped 0 bases and J dropped 1 base, with 8 bases sitting between them. Germline V lookup: CDR1 MGHDK, CDR2 SYGVNS. This CDR3 has 15 amino acids. CDR3 DNA sequence: TGTGCCAGCAGTGAATATCGGCGGGGCACAGATACGCAGTATTTT. Amino acids: CASSEYRRGTDTQYF.

This clone was picked up a small number of times. The rearrangement joins TRBV30 to TRBJ2-3, with TRBD2 as a possible D gene (6 bases). V was cut by 6 bases and J by 1 base, with 20 bases left in between. Germline values: CDR1 GTSNPN, CDR2 SVGIG (reference sequence). The CDR3 contains 16 residues. The CDR3 DNA reads TGTGCCTGTAAACCGGGACGGAGGGGAGGCACAGATACGCAGTATTTT. The encoded protein is CACKPGRRGGTDTQYF.

The chain carries TRBV9 and TRBJ2-3, with D possibly being TRBD2 (6 bases). The CDR3 totals 14 residues. Trimming removed 4 bases from V and 3 bases from J, with 12 bases in between. Germline CDR1 reads SGDLS; CDR2 reads YYNGEE. The CDR3 protein is CASSSRGFTDTQYF. For the CDR3, the DNA is TGTGCCAGCAGCTCACGGGGGTTTACAGATACGCAGTATTTT.

V and J are TRBV7-3 and TRBJ2-5, with D perhaps matching TRBD2 (6 bases). The CDR3 has 16 residues. The V gene's germline CDR1 is SGHTA and CDR2 FQGTGA. V was clipped by 2 bases and J by 3 bases, with 16 bases between them. CDR3 nucleotides: TGTGCCAGCAGCTTAGGTCAAGCGGGTTTTAAAGAGACCCAGTACTTC. Its translation is CASSLGQAGFKETQYF.

This clone occurred a few times. This chain joins TRBV18 and TRBJ1-1; D is uncertain. V lost 4 bases, J lost 0 bases, and 3 bases lay in between. The CDR3 is 12 residues long. Germline V lookup: CDR1 KGHSH, CDR2 LQKENI. The CDR3 DNA is TGTGCCAGCTCACGGGTGAACACTGAAGCTTTCTTT. This codes for CASSRVNTEAFF.

The V and J genes are TRBV18 and TRBJ2-7; D tentatively reads TRBD1 or TRBD2 (5 bases each). Between the trimmed V and J ends, which lost 3 bases and 3 bases, there was a span of 15 bases. The CDR3 covers 15 residues. CDR1 KGHSH and CDR2 LQKENI come from the germline V gene. The chain's CDR3 is CASSPGTVVVYEQYF. CDR3 DNA sequence: TGTGCCAGCTCACCCGGGACGGTGGTGGTCTACGAGCAGTACTTC.

This sequence joins TRBV18 and TRBJ1-1; 7 bases fit TRBD1. The CDR3 is 14 residues long. V dropped 8 bases and J dropped 8; count of bases not matched to a gene: 14. The germline CDR1 and CDR2 sequences are KGHSH and LQKENI. Written as DNA, the CDR3 is TGTGCCAGCACCAAGACAGGGTCGAATCAGGAAGCTTTCTTT. Its protein product is CASTKTGSNQEAFF.

This clone was seen a few times. The rearrangement uses TRBV15 and TRBJ1-5; D is perhaps TRBD1 (5 bases). V gave up 0 bases and J gave up 2 bases, with 8 bases separating them. CDR1 and CDR2 from the germline V gene are LNHNV and YYDKDF (reference sequence). The CDR3 sequence is 15 residues long. The CDR3 DNA sequence: TGTGCCACCAGCAGAGACAGGGAAGGCAATCAGCCCCAGCATTTT. It is translated as CATSRDREGNQPQHF.

This clone was observed a few times. The chain links TRBV6-6 to TRBJ2-7, with TRBD1 matching 9 bases. The length of the CDR3 is 15 residues. Germline CDR1 and CDR2: MNHNY and SVGAGI (reference sequence). V shed 5 bases, J shed 6 bases, and the junction held 11 bases outside the gene matches. The CDR3 coding sequence is TGTGCCAGCAGTATGGGACAGGGTAGGATTGGCGAGCAGTACTTC. Amino acid sequence: CASSMGQGRIGEQYF.